These 3 T cell receptor beta chains were sequenced from one sample in a study of CD8+ T cells in alopecia areata. Sequencing relied on a cDNA template that was reverse transcribed from extracted RNA. Assay used: immunoSEQ multiplex PCR; TCRdb lists only in-frame clones, some missing. The data show 100,000 to 120,000 clones, approximately 59% seen once. What was sequenced was CD8+ T cells sorted from blood. The receptors were sampled from a human donor in good health.

The chain's CDR3 is CASSQDLYTASYNSPLHF. CDR3 sequence (DNA): TGCGCCAGCAGCCAAGATCTTTACACCGCCTCCTATAATTCACCCCTCCACTTT. The chain has TRBV4-3 and TRBJ1-6, with D unresolved. Trimming removed 0 bases from V and 0 bases from J, with 12 bases in between. Germline-derived CDR1 and CDR2 are LGHNA and YSLEER. The CDR3 is 18 residues long.

The genes are TRBV29-1 and TRBJ1-2; D is possibly TRBD1 (5 bases). Germline V gene lookup returns CDR1 SQVTM and CDR2 ANQGSEA. CDR3 length: 11 residues. V lost 7 bases and J 4 bases, leaving 10 bases between the germline ends. The CDR3 reads CSAWGFYGYTF. CDR3 DNA: TGCAGCGCCTGGGGCTTCTATGGCTACACCTTC.

CDR3 sequence (DNA): TGTGCCAGTCGACGCGGGGTCACAGATACGCAGTATTTT. It specifies CASRRGVTDTQYF. The rearrangement links TRBV19 to TRBJ2-3; D possibly corresponds to TRBD2 (6 bases). This CDR3 region has 13 residues. The ends were cut back, 8 bases at V and 2 bases at J, with 11 bases in the middle. In germline, CDR1 is LNHDA, CDR2 SQIVND (reference sequence).